This is a list of T cell receptor beta chains from one sample in a study of T cells in Graves' hyperthyroidism and ophthalmopathy. TCRdb re-derived calls from the multiplex PCR reads in MiXCR, one entry per CDR3 protein. The sample yields around 240,000 distinct CDR3 sequences, roughly 15% seen once. The sequencing sample was made of blood. The receptors shown here come from a woman aged 18-29 years with Graves' ophthalmopathy. The CDR3 runs from the conserved cysteine through the conserved F or W. A D gene is named only where the DNA matches it firmly. Clone sizes are given selectively: once, few, many, or a class where the clone is expanded.

v_gene	d_gene	abundance	j_gene	CDR3aa	CDR3nt
TRBV11-3	.	once	TRBJ1-1	CASSLIRGNTEAFF	TGTGCCAGCAGCTTAATCAGGGGCAACACTGAAGCTTTCTTT
TRBV27	TRBD1	many	TRBJ1-1	CASSSVPSTLEQGTEAFF	TGTGCCAGCAGTTCCGTCCCGTCGACCTTGGAACAGGGGACTGAAGCTTTCTTT
TRBV29-1	.	few	TRBJ1-4	CSVELGDTPTNEKLFF	TGCAGCGTTGAATTGGGTGACACTCCAACTAATGAAAAACTGTTTTTT
TRBV6-1	TRBD1	many	TRBJ1-2	CASSYNTGVAYGYTF	TGTGCCAGCAGTTATAACACAGGGGTGGCTTATGGCTACACCTTC
TRBV7-2	.	many	TRBJ2-5	CASSSRFRGETQYF	TGTGCCAGCAGCTCAAGGTTCAGGGGTGAGACCCAGTACTTC
TRBV6-1	.	many	TRBJ2-7	CASRQKGAAPHYEQYF	TGTGCCAGCAGGCAAAAAGGGGCAGCTCCTCACTACGAGCAGTACTTC
TRBV19	TRBD1	many	TRBJ2-1	CASKGQANNEQFF	TGTGCCAGTAAAGGACAGGCTAACAATGAGCAGTTCTTC
TRBV28	TRBD2	many	TRBJ2-7	CASIQAGHLNEQYF	TGTGCCAGCATCCAAGCGGGGCATCTAAACGAGCAGTACTTC
TRBV13	TRBD2	many	TRBJ2-1	CASSPGLAGGRSYNEQFF	TGTGCCAGCAGCCCGGGACTAGCGGGGGGGCGCTCCTACAATGAGCAGTTCTTC
TRBV12-3/TRBV12-4	.	many	TRBJ2-2	CASSLRVANTGELFF	TGTGCCAGCAGTTTAAGGGTCGCGAACACCGGGGAGCTGTTTTTT
TRBV12-5	TRBD2	.	TRBJ2-5	CASGSTPSGGTKETQYF	TGTGCTAGTGGTTCTACCCCTTCGGGGGGGACAAAAGAGACCCAGTACTTC
TRBV5-1	TRBD2	.	TRBJ2-2	CASSFPGTSGRGTGELFF	TGCGCCAGCAGTTTCCCCGGGACTAGCGGGAGGGGAACCGGGGAGCTGTTTTTT
TRBV19	.	few	TRBJ2-3	CASSIEATQYF	TGTGCCAGTAGTATTGAGGCTACGCAGTATTTT
TRBV6-1	.	many	TRBJ1-5	CASSAGGSRRNQPQHF	TGTGCCAGCAGTGCCGGGGGATCCCGTCGCAATCAGCCCCAGCATTTT
TRBV20-1	.	many	TRBJ1-2	CSARDSGSSNYGYTF	TGCAGTGCTAGAGATTCGGGCAGCTCTAACTATGGCTACACCTTC
TRBV5-1	TRBD1	many	TRBJ1-2	CASSLTGQGASYGYTF	TGCGCCAGCAGCCTAACTGGACAGGGGGCGAGCTATGGCTACACCTTC
TRBV7-9	TRBD2	few	TRBJ2-3	CASSKGLADTDTQYF	TGTGCCAGCAGCAAGGGACTAGCGGACACAGATACGCAGTATTTT
TRBV10-2	TRBD1	.	TRBJ2-1	CASTPIIRDRSILGSYNEQFF	TGCGCCAGCACTCCCATAATCCGGGACAGGTCAATTTTGGGCTCCTACAATGAGCAGTTCTTC
TRBV7-2	TRBD1	many	TRBJ2-7	CASSPIIGTGSLYEQYF	TGTGCCAGCAGCCCCATCATAGGGACAGGGAGTCTCTACGAGCAGTACTTC
TRBV4-1	TRBD1	.	TRBJ2-7	CASSAGTGMTSRSSYEQYF	TGCGCCAGCAGCGCCGGGACAGGGATGACTAGTCGTAGCTCCTACGAGCAGTACTTC
TRBV3-1	.	many	TRBJ2-1	CASSQGQFNEQFF	TGTGCCAGCAGCCAAGGACAGTTCAATGAGCAGTTCTTC
TRBV7-2	TRBD2	many	TRBJ2-1	CASSKLAGGPHEQFF	TGTGCCAGCAGCAAACTAGCGGGAGGGCCCCATGAGCAGTTCTTC
TRBV5-4	TRBD2	many	TRBJ2-5	CASSSSSGRGQETQYF	TGTGCCAGCAGCTCCTCTAGCGGGAGGGGGCAAGAGACCCAGTACTTC
TRBV11-1	TRBD2	many	TRBJ2-1	CASSLAGGPYEQFF	TGTGCCAGCAGCCTAGCGGGAGGGCCATATGAGCAGTTCTTC
TRBV9	TRBD2	.	TRBJ2-5	CASSVPPGGLKETQYF	TGTGCCAGCAGCGTACCACCGGGGGGGCTGAAAGAGACCCAGTACTTC
TRBV29-1	.	many	TRBJ2-7	CSVGGALYEQYF	TGCAGCGTGGGGGGGGCGTTATACGAGCAGTACTTC
TRBV25-1	.	many	TRBJ1-2	CASSAGVYGYTF	TGTGCCAGCAGTGCCGGGGTCTATGGCTACACCTTC
TRBV5-1	TRBD2	many	TRBJ2-2	CASSPQLAGANTGELFF	TGCGCCAGCAGCCCGCAACTAGCGGGGGCGAACACCGGGGAGCTGTTTTTT
TRBV6-1	TRBD1	.	TRBJ1-4	CASSEGRTGREKLFF	TGTGCCAGCAGTGAAGGAAGGACAGGGAGGGAAAAACTGTTTTTT
TRBV19	TRBD1	many	TRBJ1-1	CATLTGVGTEAFF	TGTGCCACTTTGACAGGGGTCGGCACTGAAGCTTTCTTT
TRBV5-4	TRBD1	few	TRBJ2-7	CASSLARTGANEQYF	TGTGCCAGCAGCTTGGCCAGGACAGGGGCTAACGAGCAGTACTTC
TRBV2	.	.	TRBJ1-2	CASSWQGSIGRHYGYTF	TGTGCCAGCAGTTGGCAGGGGAGTATTGGACGGCACTATGGCTACACCTTC
TRBV6-1	.	many	TRBJ2-7	CASRTGTQEVYEQYF	TGTGCCAGCAGAACCGGGACTCAGGAAGTATACGAGCAGTACTTC
TRBV4-2	TRBD1	many	TRBJ1-1	CASSQEGRGFGNTEAFF	TGTGCCAGCAGCCAAGAGGGCAGGGGGTTTGGGAACACTGAAGCTTTCTTT
TRBV19	.	many	TRBJ1-1	CASSIDLRDIGTEAFF	TGTGCCAGTAGTATAGATCTTCGGGACATCGGCACTGAAGCTTTCTTT
TRBV7-9	.	many	TRBJ1-2	CASSPPGWDSNYGYTF	TGTGCCAGCAGCCCACCCGGCTGGGATAGTAACTATGGCTACACCTTC
TRBV28	.	.	TRBJ1-2	CASSSLGGQYYGYTF	TGTGCCAGCAGTTCCCTAGGTGGGCAGTACTATGGCTACACCTTC
TRBV19	TRBD1	many	TRBJ1-5	CASSITGTVNQPQHF	TGTGCCAGTAGTATTACGGGGACAGTCAATCAGCCCCAGCATTTT
TRBV20-1	.	many	TRBJ1-1	CSARGLGEPEWEAFF	TGCAGTGCTAGAGGCTTAGGGGAGCCCGAGTGGGAAGCTTTCTTT
TRBV10-3	.	many	TRBJ1-3	CATSDYPDFSSGNTIYF	TGTGCCACTTCAGACTATCCGGACTTTTCCTCTGGAAACACCATATATTTT
TRBV6-1	TRBD2	many	TRBJ2-1	CASSPGLAYNEQFF	TGTGCCAGCAGCCCGGGACTAGCATACAATGAGCAGTTCTTC
TRBV29-1	.	many	TRBJ1-3	CSVQESAGNTIYF	TGCAGCGTTCAGGAATCGGCTGGAAACACCATATATTTT
TRBV12-5	TRBD1	many	TRBJ1-5	CASGPRTGGGNQPQHF	TGTGCTAGTGGTCCCCGGACAGGGGGCGGCAATCAGCCCCAGCATTTT
TRBV5-6	.	.	TRBJ1-2	CASSLAAGVYSIVYTF	TGTGCCAGCAGCTTGGCAGCCGGGGTGTACTCTATCGTCTACACCTTC
TRBV7-8	TRBD2	few	TRBJ2-7	CASSYGLAGEGRGGDYEQYF	TGTGCCAGCAGCTACGGACTAGCGGGAGAGGGGCGGGGGGGGGACTACGAGCAGTACTTC
TRBV10-3	TRBD1	many	TRBJ1-2	CAISELGQGDYGYTF	TGTGCCATCAGTGAGTTGGGACAGGGAGATTATGGCTACACCTTC